The T cell receptor beta chain described here comes from a study of metastatic and nonmetastatic thyroid tumors. Overall study: The comparison covered peripheral blood and tumor or nodule tissue in malignant and benign thyroid patients. The study's findings and limits: The study reportedly found significantly higher TCR beta diversity in malignant thyroid tumors than benign nodules, in blood and tumor.

Turning to this clone: Its antigen is not identified.

No treatment had been given to any patient before thyroid surgery. Germline V gene lookup returns CDR1 MNHNS and CDR2 SASEGT. The CDR3 is 15 amino acids. Deletions cut 1 base from V and 0 bases from J, with 6 bases between. Original methodology: In papillary thyroid cancer, a distant-metastasis classifier was built using CDR3 differences across clinicopathological groups. TCRdb re-called the PCR reads through MiXCR. The V and J calls shown here were made by TCRdb, not taken from the authors' results. The repertoire holds tens of thousands of clones, with approximately 4% as singletons. This sequence was found in a female donor with papillary thyroid cancer or a benign thyroid nodule (not recorded which). Some clones in this sample may be carry-over from other donors' samples. The rearrangement joins TRBV6-1 to TRBJ2-2, with D unclear. Material for sequencing was blood. The CDR3: CASSEGVPNTGELFF. CDR3 DNA: TGTGCCAGCAGTGAAGGAGTGCCGAACACCGGGGAGCTGTTTTTT.